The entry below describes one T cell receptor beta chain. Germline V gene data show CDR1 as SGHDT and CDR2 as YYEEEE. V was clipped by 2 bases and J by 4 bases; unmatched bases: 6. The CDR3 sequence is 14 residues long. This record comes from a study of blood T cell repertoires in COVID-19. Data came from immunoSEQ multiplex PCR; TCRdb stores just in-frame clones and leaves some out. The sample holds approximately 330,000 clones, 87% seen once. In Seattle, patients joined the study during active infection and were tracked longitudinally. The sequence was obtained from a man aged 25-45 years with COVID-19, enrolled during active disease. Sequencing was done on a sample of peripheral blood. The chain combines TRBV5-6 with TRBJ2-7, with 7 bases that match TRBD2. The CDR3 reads CASSFRGVWYEQYF. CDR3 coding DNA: TGTGCCAGCAGCTTCCGGGGGGTGTGGTACGAGCAGTACTTC.